This TCR beta chain comes out of a study of T cells in Graves' hyperthyroidism and ophthalmopathy. Study in general: Blood from the periphery was taken at initial diagnosis, before any treatment.

The germline V gene has CDR1 DFQATT and CDR2 SNEGSKA (reference sequence). The CDR3 contains 15 residues. Between the trimmed V and J ends, which lost 0 bases and 3 bases, there was a span of 14 bases. Findings and caveats of the study: Using 13 V-J features, a model discriminated ophthalmopathy from stable hyperthyroidism.

Orbital computed tomography, thyroid ultrasound, serum thyroxine and TRAb, and clinical symptoms together informed the diagnoses. Comment on this clonotype: Its target is not known.

Researchers amplified the TCR beta CDR3 regions from RNA transcripts. HTBI primers were the set used in a first-round RT-PCR of the TCR CDR3. TCRdb fed the multiplex PCR reads into MiXCR, producing one record per CDR3 protein. Of nearly 600,000 distinct CDR3 sequences in the sample, approximately 15% are singletons; the top ten hold roughly 7%. The receptor comes from a woman aged 18-29 years with Graves' ophthalmopathy. Sequencing was carried out using blood. This rearrangement joins TRBV20-1 to TRBJ1-2; TRBD1 might be the D (6 bases). CDR3: CSARDPRAGDYGYTF. The CDR3 nucleotides are TGCAGTGCTAGAGATCCCCGGGCAGGGGACTATGGCTACACCTTC.